One and the same sample provided the 31 T cell receptor beta chains below, sequenced in a study of CD8+CD57+ T cells in acquired aplastic anemia. TCR beta VDJ and CDR3 were profiled, and genomic DNA was the template. TCRdb analysed the reads with MiXCR anew, one entry per CDR3 protein. The profile shows roughly 81,000 distinct CDR3 sequences, 40% to 55% of them singletons. The sample was sorted CD4+, CD8+, or CD8+CD57+ T cells (not recorded which) from PBMCs. These receptors originate from a human donor in good health, serving as a control.

This clonotype was recorded many times. This chain uses TRBV9 with TRBJ2-7; a possible D gene is TRBD1 (6 bases). The CDR3 is 15 residues long. The V end lost 3 bases, the J end lost 4 bases, and 17 bases lay between the germline ends. The germline V gene has CDR1 SGDLS and CDR2 YYNGEE. The CDR3 loop is CASSAEGGSTYEQYF. The CDR3 DNA reads as TGTGCCAGCAGCGCAGAAGGGGGTTCTACATACGAGCAGTACTTC. The entire variable domain, with the rest obtained from reference TRBV9 and TRBJ2-7, is as follows: DSGVTQTPKHLITATGQRVTLRCSPRSGDLSVYWYQQSLDQGLQFLIQYYNGEERAKGNILERFSAQQFPDLHSELNLSSLELGDSALYFCASSAEGGSTYEQYFGPGTRLTVT.

Of note for this clonotype: A much larger clone lies one base from this, so it may be a read error. The genes are TRBV12-3 or TRBV12-4 and TRBJ2-7; 7 bases match TRBD2. The CDR3 consists of 14 residues. The CDR3 here is CASSMAGGDYEQHF. CDR3 bases: TGTGCCAGCAGTATGGCTGGGGGGGACTACGAGCAGCACTTC.

As regards this clonotype: The CDR3 carries no conserved terminal phenylalanine or tryptophan, so it likely arises from a read error. The chain joins TRBV25-1 to TRBJ2-3, with 11 positions matching TRBD2. Losses at the gene ends were 4 bases for V and 5 bases for J; bases not matched to a gene: 5. The CDR3 is made up of 15 amino acids. The germline V gene encodes CDR1 MGHDK and CDR2 SYGVNS. CDR3 in amino acids: CASSALAGGGDTQYL. DNA for the CDR3: TGTGCCAGCAGTGCCCTAGCGGGAGGCGGAGATACGCAGTATCTT.

As to this clonotype: A junction boundary mismatches the germline segment, possibly from a read error. The chain couples TRBV27 to TRBJ2-7; perhaps TRBD1 as D (5 bases). Looked up from germline, CDR1 is MNHEY and CDR2 is SMNVEV (reference sequence). The CDR3 totals 14 residues. CDR3 sequence reads: CAGRLRQGAYEQYF. The CDR3 DNA sequence: TGTGCCGGCAGACTCCGCCAAGGGGCCTACGAGCAGTACTTC.

The chain couples TRBV9 to TRBJ2-1, with TRBD2 matching 8 bases. V shed 0 bases, J shed 2 bases, and the junction held 7 bases outside the gene matches. The CDR3 spans 17 residues. Germline V lookup: CDR1 SGDLS, CDR2 YYNGEE. The CDR3 nucleotides read TGTGCCAGCAGCGTAGGGGAGGGAGCGGGGGCCTACAATGAGCAGTTCTTC. Amino acids: CASSVGEGAGAYNEQFF.

The V and J genes are TRBV2 and TRBJ1-6; D might be TRBD1 (5 bases). The CDR3 loop spans 15 amino acids. V dropped 6 bases and J dropped 8 bases, with 17 bases sitting between them. CDR1 is SNHLY and CDR2 is FYNNEI in the germline V gene. The CDR3 loop reads CASRNPGIADSPLHF. In DNA form, the CDR3 reads TGTGCCAGCAGAAACCCAGGGATTGCGGATTCACCCCTCCACTTT. Drawing the rest from reference TRBV2 and TRBJ1-6, the complete variable domain is EPEVTQTPSHQVTQMGQEVILRCVPISNHLYFYWYRQILGQKVEFLVSFYNNEISEKSEIFDDQFSVERPDGSNFTLKIRSTKLEDSAMYFCASRNPGIADSPLHFGNGTRLTVT.

The J gene is TRBJ1-2, the V gene TRBV3-1, with D tentatively TRBD1 (6 bases). CDR1 and CDR2 from the germline V gene are LGHDT and YNNKEL (reference sequence). The CDR3 is 16 amino acids. The V gene lost 4 bases and the J gene lost 8 bases, with 23 bases spanning the gap. The DNA for the CDR3 is TGTGCCAGCAGCCTGGGCCCCGACAGGCGAAGTAGGGGCTACACCTTC. Encoded protein: CASSLGPDRRSRGYTF.

V usage is TRBV20-1 and J usage is TRBJ2-7; no reliable D call. There are 11 residues in the CDR3. Trimming pared 0 bases from V and 4 bases from J, leaving 4 bases between. Germline loops: CDR1 DFQATT, CDR2 SNEGSKA (reference sequence). The CDR3 loop reads CSARDGYEQYF. The CDR3 bases are TGCAGTGCTAGAGACGGTTACGAGCAGTACTTC.

The chain recombines TRBV5-8 with TRBJ2-7, with 9 positions matching TRBD1. Germline V gene lookup returns CDR1 SGHTS and CDR2 YDEGEE. The V and J ends lost 4 bases and 6 bases, in that order; junction bases with no gene match: 11. The CDR3 length is 15 residues. The CDR3 DNA reads as TGTGCCAGCAGCCGGCAGGGACAGGGTACCATCGAGCAGTACTTC. It codes for CASSRQGQGTIEQYF. The whole variable domain, remainder taken from reference TRBV5-8 and TRBJ2-7, is EAGVTQSPTHLIKTRGQQATLRCSPISGHTSVYWYQQALGLGLQFLLWYDEGEERNRGNFPPRFSGRQFPNYSSELNVNALELEDSALYLCASSRQGQGTIEQYFGPGTRLTVT.

This clonotype was picked up a small number of times. A read error may explain this, as a much larger clone is one base away. V and J are TRBV7-9 and TRBJ2-7; D gene uncertain. The CDR3 has 13 amino acids. CDR1 is SEHNR and CDR2 is FQNEAQ in the germline V gene (reference sequence). The V gene lost 2 bases and the J gene lost 2 bases, with 7 bases spanning the gap. The CDR3 is CASSLPAPYEQYF. CDR3 bases: TGTGCCAGCAGCTTACCGGCTCCCTACGAGCAGTACTTC. The whole variable domain, filled in from reference TRBV7-9 and TRBJ2-7, reads DTGVSQNPRHKITKRGQNVTFRCDPISEHNRLYWYRQTLGQGPEFLTYFQNEAQLEKSRLLSDRFSAERPKGSFSTLEIQRTEQGDSAMYLCASSLPAPYEQYFGPGTRLTVT.

This clonotype was picked up many times. The genes are TRBV7-9 and TRBJ1-2; D unresolved. Germline-derived CDR1 and CDR2 are SEHNR and FQNEAQ (reference sequence). Trimming removed 5 bases from V and 2 bases from J, with 9 bases in between. The CDR3 spans 13 residues. This chain's CDR3 is CASSQVGNYGYTF. As DNA, the CDR3 is TGTGCCAGCAGCCAAGTGGGGAACTATGGCTACACCTTC.

This clonotype was found a few times. J is TRBJ1-6 and V is TRBV6-1, with TRBD1 matching 7 bases. V dropped 8 bases and J dropped 9; count of bases not matched to a gene: 19. Germline V gives CDR1 MNHNS, CDR2 SASEGT. CDR3 size: 17 residues. CDR3 loop: CASQGGGRGRLVSPLHF. CDR3 DNA sequence: TGTGCCAGCCAAGGGGGGGGGAGGGGGCGCTTGGTTTCACCCCTCCACTTT.

This rearrangement joins TRBV20-1 to TRBJ2-5; tentatively, D is TRBD2 (5 bases). CDR1 is DFQATT and CDR2 is SNEGSKA in the germline V gene (reference sequence). The V and J ends lost 5 bases and 5 bases respectively, with 12 bases between them. The CDR3 is 12 residues long. CDR3 nucleotides: TGCAGTGCTCCGGCCCCGGGGGAGACCCAGTACTTC. Residues: CSAPAPGETQYF.

This clonotype appeared many times. This sequence joins TRBV20-1 and TRBJ1-5; TRBD1 might be the D (5 bases). V lost 3 bases to trimming and J lost 0 bases, with 12 bases between them. CDR1 and CDR2 from the germline V gene are DFQATT and SNEGSKA (reference sequence). CDR3 size: 15 residues. CDR3 sequence: CSARSDSYSNQPQHF. The DNA for the CDR3 is TGCAGTGCTAGGAGCGACAGTTATAGCAATCAGCCCCAGCATTTT.

The chain carries TRBV5-4 and TRBJ1-1, with 8 bases identical to TRBD1. With V trimmed by 1 base and J by 1 base, 9 bases remained unmatched. The CDR3 consists of 17 residues. The germline V gene has CDR1 SGHNT and CDR2 YYREEE (reference sequence). CDR3 bases: TGTGCCAGCAGCTTGAGCGGTTTCGGGACAGGGAACACTGAAGCTTTCTTT. It specifies CASSLSGFGTGNTEAFF.

This clonotype was seen ten or more times. The J gene is TRBJ2-5, the V gene TRBV24-1; D unclear. V was clipped by 6 bases and J by 5 bases, with 12 bases between them. From germline, CDR1 is KGHDR and CDR2 SFDVKD. The CDR3 is 13 residues long. CDR3 amino acids: CATSKDRQETQYF. In DNA, the CDR3 is TGTGCCACCAGTAAGGATCGCCAGGAGACCCAGTACTTC.

The chain recombines TRBV15 with TRBJ1-2; 9 nucleotides match TRBD1. V lost 0 bases and J lost 8; bases outside the gene matches: 1. The CDR3 runs 13 residues. Germline lookup yields CDR1 LNHNV and CDR2 YYDKDF (reference sequence). CDR3 bases: TGTGCCACCAGCAGAGAGGGGACAGGGGGCTACACCTTC. It codes for CATSREGTGGYTF.

Points on this clonotype: With a much larger clone just one base away, this may be a read error. Since no conserved phenylalanine or tryptophan closes the CDR3, a read error is the likely cause. The genes are TRBV9 and TRBJ1-1; 8 bases align to TRBD1. The CDR3 length is 14 residues. From germline, CDR1 is SGDLS and CDR2 YYNGEE. V shed 8 bases and J 5 bases; nucleotides not matched to a gene: 11. CDR3 residues: CASGQGALDTEAFL. CDR3 nucleotide sequence: TGTGCCAGTGGACAGGGCGCCCTGGATACTGAAGCTTTCCTT.

The V and J genes are TRBV24-1 and TRBJ2-1, with D possibly being TRBD2 (6 bases). V lost 5 bases, J lost 9 bases, and 10 bases lay in between. This CDR3 contains 12 residues. Germline CDR1 and CDR2: KGHDR and SFDVKD. This CDR3 is CATSARGGEQFF. DNA of the CDR3: TGTGCCACCAGTGCACGGGGAGGTGAGCAGTTCTTC.

A note on this clonotype: A much larger clone differs by one base, so this may be a read error. The chain is built from TRBV7-9 and TRBJ1-4; D remains ambiguous. Trimming removed 2 bases from V and 10 bases from J, with 14 bases in between. The CDR3 covers 14 residues. CDR1 and CDR2 from the germline V gene are SEHNR and FQNEAQ (reference sequence). The CDR3 nucleotides are TGTGCCAGCAGCTTAAGTGGTGGAGAGGGAAAACTGTTTTTT. Protein: CASSLSGGEGKLFF. Full variable domain (outside the CDR3, taken from reference TRBV7-9 and TRBJ1-4): DTGVSQNPRHKITKRGQNVTFRCDPISEHNRLYWYRQTLGQGPEFLTYFQNEAQLEKSRLLSDRFSAERPKGSFSTLEIQRTEQGDSAMYLCASSLSGGEGKLFFGSGTQLSVL.

V is TRBV11-1 and J is TRBJ2-5, with 11 bases aligning to TRBD2. V was pared by 6 bases and J by 0 bases, with 9 bases of the junction left unmatched. This CDR3 region has 17 residues. In germline, CDR1 is SGHAT, CDR2 FQDESV (reference sequence). CDR3 protein: CASRDTRLAGHQETQYF. The DNA for the CDR3 is TGTGCCAGCAGGGACACACGACTAGCGGGGCACCAAGAGACCCAGTACTTC.

V is TRBV20-1 and J is TRBJ2-5; no clear D. CDR3 length: 14 residues. Trimming stripped 6 bases from V and 7 bases from J, with 21 bases between. CDR1 DFQATT and CDR2 SNEGSKA come from the germline V gene (reference sequence). CDR3 coding DNA: TGCAGTGCCAGCAGAGTCAGTAACTTTGTGACCCAGTACTTC. It is translated as CSASRVSNFVTQYF.

This chain joins TRBV7-3 and TRBJ1-2; D is possibly TRBD1 (6 bases). V was cut by 5 bases and J by 9 bases, with 22 bases left in between. The CDR3 is made up of 15 amino acids. Germline CDR1 reads SGHTA; CDR2 reads FQGTGA. Here the CDR3 DNA reads TGTGCCAGCAGCCCTACGGGACACCGGAGGGGAAGCTACACCTTC. Translating it yields CASSPTGHRRGSYTF.

The chain is built from TRBV7-2 and TRBJ2-7, with D unclear. CDR3 length: 14 amino acids. The germline CDR1 and CDR2 sequences are SGHTA and FQGNSA. The V gene lost 6 bases and the J gene lost 3 bases, with 15 bases spanning the gap. The CDR3 is CASSDTSGVYEQYF. The CDR3 DNA follows: TGTGCCAGCAGTGATACATCAGGCGTCTACGAGCAGTACTTC.

In its sample, this clonotype was seen many times. CDR3 DNA sequence: TGTGCCAGCAGCTTGGGCAGGGATAGCAATCAGCCCCAGCATTTT. It yields the protein CASSLGRDSNQPQHF. This chain connects TRBV7-9 to TRBJ1-5; the D gene is possibly TRBD1 (5 bases). V shed 3 bases and J shed 0 bases, with 9 bases lying between them. Germline V gene data show CDR1 as SEHNR and CDR2 as FQNEAQ (reference sequence). CDR3 length: 15 residues.

Written as DNA, the CDR3 is TGCAGTGCTAGAGTAGCGGGAGGCGAAATCTCCTACAATGAGCAGTTCTTC. It is translated as CSARVAGGEISYNEQFF. The gene calls are TRBV20-1 and TRBJ2-1, with 10 nucleotides matching TRBD2. The V gene's germline CDR1 is DFQATT and CDR2 SNEGSKA (reference sequence). The CDR3 contains 17 residues. Germline trimming cut 1 base from V and 0 bases from J; bases unmatched to any gene: 6.

The chain combines TRBV4-1 with TRBJ2-7; no reliable D call. The CDR3 length is 18 residues. V was shortened by 1 base and J by 1 base, with 20 bases between the two germline ends. Germline V CDR1 and CDR2: MGHRA, YSYEKL. The CDR3 bases are TGCGCCAGCAGCCAAGTGGATATGGGAATTACTTCATCCTACGAGCAGTACTTC. Translating it yields CASSQVDMGITSSYEQYF.

This clonotype was counted a single time. The J gene is TRBJ2-5, the V gene TRBV20-1, with unresolved D. Germline V lookup: CDR1 DFQATT, CDR2 SNEGSKA (reference sequence). V shed 8 bases and J shed 2 bases, with 3 bases lying between them. CDR3 size: 9 residues. Written as DNA, the CDR3 is TGCAGTTTACAAGAGACCCAGTACTTC. It is translated as CSLQETQYF.

The chain uses TRBV24-1 and TRBJ2-1, with 10 bases fitting TRBD1. The ends lost 3 bases at V and 7 bases at J; junction bases unmatched: 5. The CDR3 consists of 15 residues. Per the germline V gene, CDR1 is KGHDR and CDR2 is SFDVKD. Here the CDR3 DNA reads TGTGCCACCAGTGATCCATCGGACAGGGGGAATGAGCAGTTCTTC. Translation gives CATSDPSDRGNEQFF.

This chain connects TRBV15 to TRBJ2-5; TRBD2 matches at 8 bases. The CDR3 spans 16 residues. J lost 3 bases, V lost 0 bases, and 6 bases had no gene match. Germline V lookup: CDR1 LNHNV, CDR2 YYDKDF (reference sequence). CDR3 coding DNA: TGTGCCACCAGCAGAGATAAAAGAGCGGGAGAAGAGACCCAGTACTTC. Its translation is CATSRDKRAGEETQYF.

Regarding this clonotype: A read error may be the cause here, since a much bigger clone is one base away. V and J are TRBV12-3 or TRBV12-4 and TRBJ1-2, with D possibly TRBD1 on 6 matching bases. The CDR3 spans 11 residues. Trimming shortened V by 10 bases and J by 9 bases, and 15 bases separated the two germline ends. CDR3 sequence reads: CAINRGGRYTF. The CDR3 DNA reads as TGTGCCATTAACCGAGGGGGGCGCTACACCTTC.